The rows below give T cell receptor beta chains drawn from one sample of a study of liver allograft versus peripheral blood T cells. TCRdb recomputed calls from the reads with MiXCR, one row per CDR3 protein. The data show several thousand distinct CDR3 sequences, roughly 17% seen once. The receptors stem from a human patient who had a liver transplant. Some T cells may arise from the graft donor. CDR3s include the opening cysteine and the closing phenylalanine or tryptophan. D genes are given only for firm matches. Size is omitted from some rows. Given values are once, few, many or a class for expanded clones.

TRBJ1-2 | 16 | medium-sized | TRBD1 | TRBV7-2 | TGTGCCAGCAGCTTAGCGCACCCAGGGGGCGACTATGGCTACACCTTC | CASSLAHPGGDYGYTF
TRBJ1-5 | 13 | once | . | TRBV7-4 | TGTGCCAGCAGCTTGGGATATCGATCGCCCCAGCATTTT | CASSLGYRSPQHF
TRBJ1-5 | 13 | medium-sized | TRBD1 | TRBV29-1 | TGCAGCGTTGGGGGGACAGGGGATCAGCCCCAGCATTTT | CSVGGTGDQPQHF
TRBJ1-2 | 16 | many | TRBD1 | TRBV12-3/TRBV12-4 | TGTGCCAGCAGTTTAGTACCCCCGCAGGGGGCTGGGGGCTACACCTTC | CASSLVPPQGAGGYTF
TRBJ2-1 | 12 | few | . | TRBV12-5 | TGTGCTAGTGGTCGGAGGGACAATGAGCAGTTCTTC | CASGRRDNEQFF
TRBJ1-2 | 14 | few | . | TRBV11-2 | TGTGCCAGCAGCTCCAATGGACAGCTATATGGCTACACCTTC | CASSSNGQLYGYTF
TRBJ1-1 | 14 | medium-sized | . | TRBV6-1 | TGTGCCAGCAGTGCGAGGACGTATAACACTGAAGCTTTCTTT | CASSARTYNTEAFF
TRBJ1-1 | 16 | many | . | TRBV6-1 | TGTGCCAGCATCCCTCCTTTGGGCCGGGGGTACACTGAAGCTTTCTTT | CASIPPLGRGYTEAFF
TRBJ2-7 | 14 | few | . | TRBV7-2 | TGTGCCAGCAGCTTAGCAAGGTGGTCCTACGAGCAGTACTTC | CASSLARWSYEQYF
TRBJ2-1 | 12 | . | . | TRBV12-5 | TGTGCTAGTGGTTGGAGGGACAATGAGCAGTTCTTC | CASGWRDNEQFF
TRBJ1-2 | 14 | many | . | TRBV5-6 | TGTGCCAGCAGCTTGAGGCAGGAAGAAAGTGGCTACACCTTC | CASSLRQEESGYTF